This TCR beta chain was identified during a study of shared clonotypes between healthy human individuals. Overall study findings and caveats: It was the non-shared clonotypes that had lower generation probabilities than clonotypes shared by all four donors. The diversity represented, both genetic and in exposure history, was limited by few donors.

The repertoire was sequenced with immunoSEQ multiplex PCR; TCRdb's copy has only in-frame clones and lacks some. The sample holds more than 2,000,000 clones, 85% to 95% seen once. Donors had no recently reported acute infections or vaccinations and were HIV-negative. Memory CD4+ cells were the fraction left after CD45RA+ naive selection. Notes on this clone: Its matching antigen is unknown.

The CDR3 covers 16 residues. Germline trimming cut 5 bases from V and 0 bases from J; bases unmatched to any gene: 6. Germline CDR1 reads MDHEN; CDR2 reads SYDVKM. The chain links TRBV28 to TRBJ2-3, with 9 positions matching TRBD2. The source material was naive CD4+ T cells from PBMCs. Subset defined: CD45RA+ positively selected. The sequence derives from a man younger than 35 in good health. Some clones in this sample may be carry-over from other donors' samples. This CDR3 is CASSTPLAGSTDTQYF. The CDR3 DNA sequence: TGTGCCAGCAGTACCCCTCTAGCGGGAAGCACAGATACGCAGTATTTT. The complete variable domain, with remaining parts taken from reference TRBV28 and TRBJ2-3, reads DVKVTQSSRYLVKRTGEKVFLECVQDMDHENMFWYRQDPGLGLRLIYFSYDVKMKEKGDIPEGYSVSREKKERFSLILESASTNQTSMYLCASSTPLAGSTDTQYFGPGTRLTVL.